This T cell receptor beta chain came from a study of T-cell memory formation after mild COVID-19. In its sample, this clonotype was seen a few times. Trimming cost V 6 bases and J 5 bases; bases outside gene matches: 16. CDR1 is MNHEY, CDR2 SMNVEV, per germline (reference sequence). The CDR3 is 18 residues long. Each CDR3 protein is one row after TCRdb ran MiXCR on the 5' RACE reads. The sample contains 350,000 to 450,000 distinct CDR3 sequences, 20% to 25% of which appear only once. The chain couples TRBV27 to TRBJ2-2; 9 bases match TRBD1. Sample: PBMCs or a T cell subset sorted from them (not recorded which). This sequence was found in an adult woman who had mild COVID-19 (a few samples of this study predate the infection). Cell type and time point are not known. CDR3 protein: CASSRKLPGTGRTGELFF. CDR3 bases: TGTGCCAGCAGCCGCAAACTTCCCGGGACAGGGAGGACCGGGGAGCTGTTTTTT.